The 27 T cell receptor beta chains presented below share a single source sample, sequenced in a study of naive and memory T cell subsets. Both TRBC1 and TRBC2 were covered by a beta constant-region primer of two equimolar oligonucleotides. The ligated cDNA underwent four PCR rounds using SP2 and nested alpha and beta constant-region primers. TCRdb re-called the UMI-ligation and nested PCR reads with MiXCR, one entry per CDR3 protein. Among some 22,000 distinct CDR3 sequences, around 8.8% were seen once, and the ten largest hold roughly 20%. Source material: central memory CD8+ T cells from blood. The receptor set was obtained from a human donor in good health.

CDR3 residues: CASSLLTSGRTEQFF. CDR3 DNA: TGTGCCAGCAGCTTACTCACTAGCGGGAGGACTGAGCAGTTCTTC. The chain uses TRBV28 and TRBJ2-1; 12 bases are a match to TRBD2. Germline CDR1 MDHEN, CDR2 SYDVKM. This CDR3 spans 15 amino acids. V dropped 6 bases and J dropped 9; count of bases not matched to a gene: 9.

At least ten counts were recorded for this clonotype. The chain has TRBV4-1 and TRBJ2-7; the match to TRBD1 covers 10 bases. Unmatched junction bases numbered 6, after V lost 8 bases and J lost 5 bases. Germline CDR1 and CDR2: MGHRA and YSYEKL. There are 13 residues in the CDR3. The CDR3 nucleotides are TGCGCCAGCGCCGGGACAGGGGAGGACGAGCAGTACTTC. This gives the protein CASAGTGEDEQYF.

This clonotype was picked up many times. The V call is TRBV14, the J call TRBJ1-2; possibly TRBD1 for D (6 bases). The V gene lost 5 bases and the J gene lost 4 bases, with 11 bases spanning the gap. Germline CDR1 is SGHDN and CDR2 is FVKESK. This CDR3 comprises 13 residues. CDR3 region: CASSEGDRYGYTF. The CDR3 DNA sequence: TGTGCCAGCAGCGAGGGGGACCGCTATGGCTACACCTTC.

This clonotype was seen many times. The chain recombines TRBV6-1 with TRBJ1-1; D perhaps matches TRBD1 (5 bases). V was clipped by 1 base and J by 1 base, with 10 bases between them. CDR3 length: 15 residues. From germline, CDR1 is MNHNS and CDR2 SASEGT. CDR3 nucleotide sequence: TGTGCCAGCAGTGAAGATGCAGGGTCGAACACTGAAGCTTTCTTT. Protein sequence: CASSEDAGSNTEAFF.

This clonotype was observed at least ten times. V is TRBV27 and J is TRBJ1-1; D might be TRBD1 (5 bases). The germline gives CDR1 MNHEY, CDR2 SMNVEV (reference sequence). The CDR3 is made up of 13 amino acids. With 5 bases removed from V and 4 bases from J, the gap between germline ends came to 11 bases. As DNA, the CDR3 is TGTGCCAGCAGTCCCCAGGGTATCACTGAAGCTTTCTTT. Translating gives CASSPQGITEAFF.

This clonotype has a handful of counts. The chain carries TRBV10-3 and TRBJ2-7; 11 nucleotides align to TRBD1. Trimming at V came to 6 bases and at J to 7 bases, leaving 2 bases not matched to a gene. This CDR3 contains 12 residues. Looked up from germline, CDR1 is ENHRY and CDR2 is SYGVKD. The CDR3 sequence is CAIRGTGGEQYF. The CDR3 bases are TGTGCCATCAGGGGGACAGGGGGAGAGCAGTACTTC.

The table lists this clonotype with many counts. In DNA, the CDR3 is TGTGCCAGCAGTCTGGGACAGACCACCGAGCAGTACTTC. Its protein product is CASSLGQTTEQYF. This chain joins TRBV28 and TRBJ2-7, with TRBD1 matching over 7 bases. V lost 5 bases, J lost 6 bases, and 7 bases stayed unmatched. CDR3 length equals 13 residues. The germline V gene encodes CDR1 MDHEN and CDR2 SYDVKM.

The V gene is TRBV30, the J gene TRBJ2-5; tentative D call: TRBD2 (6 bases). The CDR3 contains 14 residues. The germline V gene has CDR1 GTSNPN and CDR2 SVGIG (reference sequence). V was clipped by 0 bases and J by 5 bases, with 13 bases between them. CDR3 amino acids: CAWSVGGRLETQYF. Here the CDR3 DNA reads TGTGCCTGGAGTGTGGGGGGTCGTCTGGAGACCCAGTACTTC.

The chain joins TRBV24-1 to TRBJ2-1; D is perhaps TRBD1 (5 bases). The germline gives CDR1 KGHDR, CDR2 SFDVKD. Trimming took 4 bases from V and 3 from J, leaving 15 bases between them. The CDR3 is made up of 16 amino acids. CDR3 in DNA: TGTGCCACCAGTGACGTGGGGCAGGAGAACTACAATGAGCAGTTCTTC. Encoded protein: CATSDVGQENYNEQFF.

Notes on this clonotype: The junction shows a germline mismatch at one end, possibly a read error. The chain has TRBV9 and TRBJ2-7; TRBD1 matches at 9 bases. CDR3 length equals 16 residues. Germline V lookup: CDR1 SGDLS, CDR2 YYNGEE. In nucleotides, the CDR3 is TGTGCCAGCAGCGTAGATGAAGGGACAGGGTTATTAGAGCAGAACTTC. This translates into CASSVDEGTGLLEQNF.

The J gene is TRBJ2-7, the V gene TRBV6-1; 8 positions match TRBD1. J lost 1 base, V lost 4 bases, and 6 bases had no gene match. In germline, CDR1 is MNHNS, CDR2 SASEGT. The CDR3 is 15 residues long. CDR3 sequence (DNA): TGTGCCAGCAGTGCTGAGACAGGGGCTTCCTACGAGCAGTACTTC. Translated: CASSAETGASYEQYF.

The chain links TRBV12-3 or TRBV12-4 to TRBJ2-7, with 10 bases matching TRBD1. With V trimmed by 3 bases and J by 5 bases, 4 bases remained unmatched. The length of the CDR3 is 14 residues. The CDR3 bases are TGTGCCAGCAGTTTGAGGGACAGGGGTCACGAGCAGTACTTC. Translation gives CASSLRDRGHEQYF.

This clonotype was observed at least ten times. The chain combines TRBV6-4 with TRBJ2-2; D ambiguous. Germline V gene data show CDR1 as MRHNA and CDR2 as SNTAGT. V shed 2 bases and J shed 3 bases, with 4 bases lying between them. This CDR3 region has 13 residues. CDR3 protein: CASSDIDTGELFF. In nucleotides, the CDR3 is TGTGCCAGCAGTGACATTGACACCGGGGAGCTGTTTTTT.

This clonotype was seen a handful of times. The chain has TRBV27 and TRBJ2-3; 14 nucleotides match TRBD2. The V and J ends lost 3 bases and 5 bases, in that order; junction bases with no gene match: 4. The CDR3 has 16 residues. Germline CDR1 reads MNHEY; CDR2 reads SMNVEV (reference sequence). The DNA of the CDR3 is TGTGCCAGCAGTTTGACTAGCGGGAGGGCCGAAGATACGCAGTATTTT. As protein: CASSLTSGRAEDTQYF.

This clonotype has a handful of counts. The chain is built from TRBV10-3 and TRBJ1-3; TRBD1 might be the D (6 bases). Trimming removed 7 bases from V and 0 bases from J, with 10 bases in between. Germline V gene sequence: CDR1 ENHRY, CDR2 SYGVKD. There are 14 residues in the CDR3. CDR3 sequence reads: CAITKDSSGNTIYF. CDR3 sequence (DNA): TGTGCCATCACGAAGGACAGCTCTGGAAACACCATATATTTT.

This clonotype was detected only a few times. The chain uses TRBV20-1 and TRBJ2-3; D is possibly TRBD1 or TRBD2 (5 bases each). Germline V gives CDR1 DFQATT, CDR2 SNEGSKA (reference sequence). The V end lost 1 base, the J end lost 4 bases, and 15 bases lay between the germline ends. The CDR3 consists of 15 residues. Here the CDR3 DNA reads TGCAGTGCTAGAGGGCGGGTGGGGGACCCAGATACGCAGTATTTT. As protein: CSARGRVGDPDTQYF.

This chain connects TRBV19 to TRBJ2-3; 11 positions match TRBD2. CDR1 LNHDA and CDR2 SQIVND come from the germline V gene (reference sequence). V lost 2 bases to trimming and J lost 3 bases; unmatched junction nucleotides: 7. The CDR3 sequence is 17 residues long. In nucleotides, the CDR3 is TGTGCCAGTAGTATACATTCGGGACTAGCGGTAACAGATACGCAGTATTTT. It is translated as CASSIHSGLAVTDTQYF.

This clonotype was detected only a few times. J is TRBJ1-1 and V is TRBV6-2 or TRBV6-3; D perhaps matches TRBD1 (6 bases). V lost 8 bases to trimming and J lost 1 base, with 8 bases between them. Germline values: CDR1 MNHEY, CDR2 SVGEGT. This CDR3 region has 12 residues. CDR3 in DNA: TGTGCCAGCCGGACAGCGAACACTGAAGCTTTCTTT. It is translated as CASRTANTEAFF.

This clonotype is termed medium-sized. CDR3 nucleotide sequence: TGCAGCGTTGATAATCTTGGGCCACGCACAGATACGCAGTATTTT. Translated, it gives CSVDNLGPRTDTQYF. The chain couples TRBV29-1 to TRBJ2-3; no definite D call. CDR1 and CDR2 (germline): SQVTM, ANQGSEA. Between the trimmed V and J ends, which lost 3 bases and 1 base, there was a span of 14 bases. CDR3 length equals 15 residues.

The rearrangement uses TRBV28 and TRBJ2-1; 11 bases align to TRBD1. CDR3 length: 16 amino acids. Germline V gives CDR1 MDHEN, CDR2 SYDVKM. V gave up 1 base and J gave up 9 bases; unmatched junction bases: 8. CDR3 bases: TGTGCCAGCAGTTTATTTCCGGGACAGGGGGTGGGTGAGCAGTTCTTC. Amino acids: CASSLFPGQGVGEQFF. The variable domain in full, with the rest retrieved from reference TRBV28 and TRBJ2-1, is DVKVTQSSRYLVKRTGEKVFLECVQDMDHENMFWYRQDPGLGLRLIYFSYDVKMKEKGDIPEGYSVSREKKERFSLILESASTNQTSMYLCASSLFPGQGVGEQFFGPGTRLTVL.

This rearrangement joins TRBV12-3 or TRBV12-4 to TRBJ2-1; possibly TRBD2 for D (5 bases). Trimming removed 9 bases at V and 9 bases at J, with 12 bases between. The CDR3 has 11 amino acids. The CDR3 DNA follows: TGTGCCAGTCAGAGGGCCAGTGAGCAGTTCTTC. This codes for CASQRASEQFF.

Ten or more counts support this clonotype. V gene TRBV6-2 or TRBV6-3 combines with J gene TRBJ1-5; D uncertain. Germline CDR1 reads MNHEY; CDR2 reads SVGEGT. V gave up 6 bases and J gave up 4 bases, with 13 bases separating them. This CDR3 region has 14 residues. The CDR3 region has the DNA TGTGCCAGCAGCTCCGGGAGAGGGAATCAGCCCCAGCATTTT. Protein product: CASSSGRGNQPQHF.

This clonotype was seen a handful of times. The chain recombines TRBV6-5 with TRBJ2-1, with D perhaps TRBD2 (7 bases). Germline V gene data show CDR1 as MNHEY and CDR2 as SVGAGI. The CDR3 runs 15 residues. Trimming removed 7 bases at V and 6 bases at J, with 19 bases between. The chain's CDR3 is CASKTGAGAFNEQFF. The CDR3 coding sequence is TGTGCCAGCAAAACGGGGGCGGGAGCGTTCAATGAGCAGTTCTTC.

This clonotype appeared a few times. CDR3 in amino acids: CASGEVEIPSNQPQHF. DNA for the CDR3: TGTGCCAGCGGGGAGGTGGAGATCCCAAGCAATCAGCCCCAGCATTTT. The chain carries TRBV7-8 and TRBJ1-5; D unresolved. Per the germline V gene, CDR1 is SGHVS and CDR2 is FQNEAQ. Trimming removed 8 bases at V and 1 base at J, with 18 bases between. This CDR3 has 16 amino acids.

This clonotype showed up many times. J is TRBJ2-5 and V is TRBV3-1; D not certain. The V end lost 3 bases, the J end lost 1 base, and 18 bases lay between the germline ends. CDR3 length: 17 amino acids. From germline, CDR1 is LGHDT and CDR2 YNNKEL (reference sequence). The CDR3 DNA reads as TGTGCCAGCAGCCAGTCCTTAGGCTCCCCAACCCAAGAGACCCAGTACTTC. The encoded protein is CASSQSLGSPTQETQYF.

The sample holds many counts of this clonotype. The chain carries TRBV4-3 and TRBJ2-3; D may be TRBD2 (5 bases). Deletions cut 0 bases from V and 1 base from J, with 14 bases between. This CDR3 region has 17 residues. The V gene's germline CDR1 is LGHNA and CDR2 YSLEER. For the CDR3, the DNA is TGCGCCAGCAGCCAAGAGCGGGCGGACTCCCGCACAGATACGCAGTATTTT. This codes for CASSQERADSRTDTQYF.

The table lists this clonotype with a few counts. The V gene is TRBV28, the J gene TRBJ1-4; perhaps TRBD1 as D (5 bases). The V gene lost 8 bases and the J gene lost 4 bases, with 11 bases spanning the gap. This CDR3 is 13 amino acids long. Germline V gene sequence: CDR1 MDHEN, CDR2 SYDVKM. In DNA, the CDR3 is TGTGCCAGCGATAGGGGACTTAATGAAAAACTGTTTTTT. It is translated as CASDRGLNEKLFF.